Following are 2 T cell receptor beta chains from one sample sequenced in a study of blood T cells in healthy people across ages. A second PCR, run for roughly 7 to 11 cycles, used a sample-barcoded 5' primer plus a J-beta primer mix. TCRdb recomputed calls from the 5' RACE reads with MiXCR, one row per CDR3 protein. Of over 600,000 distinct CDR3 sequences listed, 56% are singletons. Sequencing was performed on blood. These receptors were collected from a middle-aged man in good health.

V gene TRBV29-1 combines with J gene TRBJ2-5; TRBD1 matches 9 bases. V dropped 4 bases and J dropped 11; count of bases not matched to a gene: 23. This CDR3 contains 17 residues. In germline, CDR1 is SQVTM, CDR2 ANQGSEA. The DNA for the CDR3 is TGCAGCGTTGTCCGCGTTCCTGGGACAGGGTTAGATCGGGAGCAGTACTTC. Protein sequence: CSVVRVPGTGLDREQYF.

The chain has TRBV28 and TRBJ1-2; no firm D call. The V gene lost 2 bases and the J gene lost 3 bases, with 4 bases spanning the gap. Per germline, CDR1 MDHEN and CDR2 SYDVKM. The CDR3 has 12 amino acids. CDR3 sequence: CASSLVYYGYTF. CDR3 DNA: TGTGCCAGCAGTTTAGTGTACTATGGCTACACCTTC.